This entry describes one T cell receptor (beta chain). The antigen remains unidentified. This record belongs to a study of T-cell memory formation after mild COVID-19. Study-wide background: Clusters were largely donor specific. General study findings and limits: Still unconfirmed is whether the second-wave clones peaking on day 37 recognized SARS-CoV-2. The appearance of some responding clones in pre-infection memory suggested that cross-reactive memory joined. Mainly CM and EM harbored the contracting CD4+ clones; mainly EMRA harbored the CD8+ ones.

V lost 1 base, J lost 3 bases, and 18 bases lay in between. Germline CDR1 and CDR2: DFQATT and SNEGSKA (reference sequence). The CDR3 spans 16 residues. In TCRdb, the 5' RACE reads were re-called with MiXCR into one record per CDR3 protein. Of 250,000 to 400,000 distinct CDR3 sequences in the sample, 14% were seen once. This TCR derives from a man aged 18 to 30 who had mild COVID-19 (a few samples of this study predate the infection). Cell type and time point are not known. The V and J genes are TRBV20-1 and TRBJ1-2; D unresolved. Sequenced input: PBMCs or a T cell subset sorted from them (not recorded which). The CDR3 DNA reads as TGCAGTGCTAGAGCCCTCGGTTCCCGGACCGACTATGGCTACACCTTC. This translates into CSARALGSRTDYGYTF.